These 23 T cell receptor beta chains share one sample of origin, sequenced in a study of blood T cell repertoires in COVID-19. The protocol was immunoSEQ multiplex PCR, while the TCRdb copy is restricted to in-frame clones and leaves out a portion. The sample holds about 190,000 clones, roughly four fifths seen once. Sequenced: peripheral blood. The origin of the receptors is a woman in her forties or fifties with acute or convalescent COVID-19.

This chain connects TRBV5-1 to TRBJ2-1; 11 bases match TRBD2. V lost 1 base and J lost 10; bases outside the gene matches: 7. Germline loops: CDR1 SGHRS, CDR2 YFSETQ. CDR3 length: 15 residues. CDR3 bases: TGCGCCAGCAGCTTGTTGGCTAGCGGGAGGAGGGAGCAGTTCTTC. This sequence encodes CASSLLASGRREQFF.

This clone was observed a handful of times. This chain joins TRBV24-1 and TRBJ1-4; 7 bases match TRBD1. Per germline, CDR1 KGHDR and CDR2 SFDVKD. V shed 4 bases, J shed 8 bases, and the junction held 9 bases outside the gene matches. The length of the CDR3 is 15 residues. The CDR3 is CATSDSGTDREKLFF. The CDR3 DNA is TGTGCCACCAGTGACTCCGGGACAGATCGCGAAAAACTGTTTTTT.

The rearrangement links TRBV18 to TRBJ2-7; TRBD1 is a possible D gene (5 bases). The CDR3 sequence is 14 residues long. Germline V gene sequence: CDR1 KGHSH, CDR2 LQKENI. The V gene lost 2 bases and the J gene lost 1 base, with 9 bases spanning the gap. CDR3 in amino acids: CASSPSRDSYEQYF. The CDR3 DNA sequence: TGTGCCAGCTCACCATCCAGGGATTCCTACGAGCAGTACTTC.

The rearrangement uses TRBV10-2 and TRBJ1-3, with 8 nucleotides matching TRBD1. The CDR3 is 14 amino acids. CDR1 is WSHSY and CDR2 is SAAADI in the germline V gene. The J segment lost 3 bases and the V segment lost 7 bases, leaving 5 bases of the junction unmatched. CDR3 bases: TGCGCCAGCATTTCACAGGGGGTTGGAAACACCATATATTTT. Translating gives CASISQGVGNTIYF.

The genes are TRBV5-5 and TRBJ2-1; 8 positions match TRBD2. Germline CDR1 and CDR2: SGHKS and YYEKEE (reference sequence). The CDR3 length is 15 residues. V trimming: 3 bases; J trimming: 2 bases; junction bases outside the gene matches: 4. CDR3 sequence reads: CASSSTAGAYNEQFF. The CDR3 DNA reads TGTGCCAGCAGCTCGACAGCGGGGGCCTACAATGAGCAGTTCTTC.

This sequence joins TRBV24-1 and TRBJ2-1; TRBD2 agrees at 8 bases. Trimming cost V 4 bases and J 10 bases; bases outside gene matches: 2. Germline V gene lookup returns CDR1 KGHDR and CDR2 SFDVKD. CDR3 length equals 12 residues. CDR3 DNA sequence: TGTGCCACCAGTGACTTAGCGGGAGAGCAGTTCTTC. This gives the protein CATSDLAGEQFF.

This clone was picked up a small number of times. CDR3 bases: TGTGCCAGCAGCGTAGGACAGGACACTGAAGCTTTCTTT. Translated: CASSVGQDTEAFF. The V call is TRBV9, the J call TRBJ1-1; maybe TRBD1 (6 bases). V lost 0 bases to trimming and J lost 3 bases, with 6 bases between them. CDR3 size: 13 residues. Germline values: CDR1 SGDLS, CDR2 YYNGEE.

This clone was detected only a few times. The chain employs TRBV11-3 and TRBJ2-2, with D possibly being TRBD2 (6 bases). Trimming took off 3 bases at V and 3 bases at J, with 11 bases between the two ends. CDR1 SGHNT and CDR2 YENEEA come from the germline V gene. The CDR3 totals 15 residues. The CDR3 here is CASSLTGAYTGELFF. The DNA of the CDR3 is TGTGCCAGCAGCTTGACGGGAGCTTACACCGGGGAGCTGTTTTTT.

The chain recombines TRBV3-1 (or the pseudogene TRBV3-2) with TRBJ1-3; D may be TRBD1 (6 bases). CDR1 and CDR2 (germline): LGHDT, YNNKEL (reference sequence). The CDR3 has 17 residues. Trimming pared 3 bases from V and 0 bases from J, leaving 15 bases between. The CDR3 nucleotides read TGTGCCAGCAGCCAGAGGGGGGGCAGGAGCTCTGGAAACACCATATATTTT. It yields the protein CASSQRGGRSSGNTIYF.

The CDR3 DNA reads as TGCAGCGCACATACTACAAAGACCTACAATGAGCAGTTCTTC. This translates into CSAHTTKTYNEQFF. The V and J genes are TRBV29-1 and TRBJ2-1; D unresolved. Between the trimmed V and J ends, which lost 7 bases and 2 bases, there was a span of 15 bases. Germline CDR1 and CDR2: SQVTM and ANQGSEA. The CDR3 consists of 14 residues.

The CDR3 nucleotides are TGTGCCAGCAGTGATGAGACAGCAAACTCTGGAAACACCATATATTTT. This encodes CASSDETANSGNTIYF. This chain joins TRBV2 and TRBJ1-3; D perhaps matches TRBD1 (5 bases). Germline V gene data show CDR1 as SNHLY and CDR2 as FYNNEI. There are 16 residues in the CDR3. Between the trimmed V and J ends, which lost 3 bases and 0 bases, there was a span of 12 bases.

The chain carries TRBV9 and TRBJ1-2; possible D gene TRBD1, 6 bases. The V end lost 4 bases, the J end lost 1 base, and 14 bases lay between the germline ends. Germline loops: CDR1 SGDLS, CDR2 YYNGEE. This CDR3 region has 15 residues. This chain's CDR3 is CASSPDDRNNYGYTF. In DNA form, the CDR3 reads TGTGCCAGCAGCCCTGACGACAGGAATAACTATGGCTACACCTTC.

The chain has TRBV11-2 and TRBJ1-5, with 8 bases lining up with TRBD1. The ends lost 0 bases at V and 7 bases at J; junction bases unmatched: 8. This CDR3 comprises 16 residues. Germline V CDR1 and CDR2: SGHAT, FQNNGV. CDR3 bases: TGTGCCAGCAGCTTAGATCGCAGGGGGCTAGGGCAGCCCCAGCATTTT. Encoded protein: CASSLDRRGLGQPQHF.

The chain joins TRBV28 to TRBJ1-3; D uncertain. V lost 2 bases, J lost 0 bases, and 8 bases lay in between. Germline V gives CDR1 MDHEN, CDR2 SYDVKM. CDR3 length equals 15 residues. Written as DNA, the CDR3 is TGTGCCAGCAGTTTACCCCGTAGCTCTGGAAACACCATATATTTT. Encoded protein: CASSLPRSSGNTIYF.

The J gene is TRBJ2-2, the V gene TRBV14; D is possibly TRBD1 (5 bases). CDR1 and CDR2 from the germline V gene are SGHDN and FVKESK. CDR3 size: 15 residues. Between the trimmed V and J ends, which lost 1 base and 7 bases, there was a span of 13 bases. CDR3 DNA sequence: TGTGCCAGCAGCCAAGCGGCAGGGAATAACGGGGAGCTGTTTTTT. It is translated as CASSQAAGNNGELFF.

The sample holds one count of this clone. This rearrangement joins TRBV5-1 to TRBJ1-3; D gene uncertain. Trimming pared 0 bases from V and 0 bases from J, leaving 16 bases between. The CDR3 loop spans 18 amino acids. Germline loops: CDR1 SGHRS, CDR2 YFSETQ. This chain's CDR3 is CASSLGFGDRNSGNTIYF. In DNA form, the CDR3 reads TGCGCCAGCAGCTTGGGCTTCGGGGATAGGAACTCTGGAAACACCATATATTTT.

The V gene is TRBV6-6, the J gene TRBJ2-1, with 10 bases matching TRBD2. Trimming removed 6 bases from V and 9 bases from J; junction bases left unmatched: 8. Germline CDR1 is MNHNY and CDR2 is SVGAGI (reference sequence). The CDR3 is 14 residues long. CDR3: CASRPDRTSGEQFF. The CDR3 DNA follows: TGTGCCAGCAGACCCGACAGGACTAGCGGTGAGCAGTTCTTC.

This chain joins TRBV13 and TRBJ1-1; D is perhaps TRBD1 (5 bases). The germline CDR1 and CDR2 sequences are PRHDT and FYEKMQ (reference sequence). This CDR3 has 15 amino acids. Trimming shortened V by 2 bases and J by 2 bases, and 12 bases separated the two germline ends. The CDR3 DNA sequence: TGTGCCAGCAGCTTAAAGCCAGGGCACAACACTGAAGCTTTCTTT. Translation: CASSLKPGHNTEAFF.

This clone came up once. J is TRBJ2-7 and V is TRBV4-3, with TRBD2 as a possible D gene (6 bases). V lost 1 base and J lost 3, with 16 bases in between. The CDR3 is made up of 16 amino acids. From germline, CDR1 is LGHNA and CDR2 YSLEER. The CDR3 here is CASSQGASAGHYEQYF. In nucleotides, the CDR3 is TGCGCCAGCAGCCAAGGAGCTAGCGCGGGCCACTACGAGCAGTACTTC.

The chain joins TRBV19 to TRBJ1-2; D might be TRBD1 (6 bases). CDR1 and CDR2 from the germline V gene are LNHDA and SQIVND (reference sequence). Trimming left V 0 bases short and J 8 bases short, with 13 bases between. The CDR3 runs to 14 residues. The chain's CDR3 is CASSIDLQGLGYTF. CDR3 sequence (DNA): TGTGCCAGTAGTATAGATCTTCAGGGGCTCGGCTACACCTTC.

CDR3 amino acids: CAALPVSSPLHF. CDR3 nucleotides: TGCGCCGCGTTGCCCGTATCCTCACCCCTCCACTTT. The chain is built from TRBV10-2 and TRBJ1-6, with D unclear. Germline CDR1 and CDR2: WSHSY and SAAADI. This CDR3 contains 12 residues. The ends were cut back, 11 bases at V and 10 bases at J, with 15 bases in the middle.

CDR3 sequence: CASSGLSGGANEQFF. CDR3 nucleotides: TGTGCCAGCAGCGGTCTTAGCGGGGGGGCAAATGAGCAGTTCTTC. The chain combines TRBV9 with TRBJ2-1, with 11 bases aligning to TRBD2. Germline V gene data show CDR1 as SGDLS and CDR2 as YYNGEE. CDR3 length equals 15 residues. After removal of 3 bases from V and 7 bases from J, the junction contained 6 bases not matched to a gene.

This clone was detected a few times. The chain uses TRBV27 and TRBJ2-7; no firm D call. The CDR3 is 11 residues long. Trimming cost V 9 bases and J 7 bases, with 13 bases left between them. In germline, CDR1 is MNHEY, CDR2 SMNVEV (reference sequence). The chain's CDR3 is CASARLLEQYF. The CDR3 nucleotides are TGTGCCAGTGCTAGGTTGTTAGAGCAGTACTTC.